This T cell receptor (beta chain) was profiled in a study of T cells after yellow fever vaccination. Points from the study as a whole: Abundant contaminating clonotypes from the bulk population could appear in FACS-sorted repertoires.

The CDR3 loop spans 11 amino acids. Trimming took 4 bases from V and 6 from J, leaving 7 bases between them. TCRdb ran MiXCR on the 5' RACE reads and lists one entry per CDR3 protein. This sample has hundreds of thousands of distinct CDR3 sequences, with less than 4.5% found just once. This clonotype showed up many times. The target antigen is unknown. This sequence joins TRBV12-3 or TRBV12-4 and TRBJ2-7; no reliable D call. The sample was PBMCs, taken on the day of the yellow fever booster vaccination. The receptor was derived from a man aged 18 to 30 who received the YFV17D yellow fever vaccine. The CDR3 nucleotides read TGTGCCAGCAGTTCCCAGTTCGAGCAGTACTTC. This encodes CASSSQFEQYF.